The entry below describes one T cell receptor beta chain. Which antigen it targets is not known. It has no much larger one-base neighbor in the sample; base qualities were not kept. The data were obtained in a study of CD8+ T cells in alopecia areata (dated by TCRdb to 2016 to 2019). Context from the whole study: The treated patients took part in an open-label pilot trial in which moderate-to-severe alopecia areata was treated with oral tofacitinib at 5 to 10 mg twice daily. Tofacitinib was administered for 6 to 18 months, and 6 months of follow-up off drug were then conducted to assess delayed response and recurrence. The study used high-throughput TCRbeta sequencing to examine T cell clonal expansion in alopecia areata, in both the C3H/HeJ mouse model and human patients. Scalp tissue and sorted CD4+ and CD8+ peripheral blood T cells from patchy and totalis/universalis alopecia areata patients and from healthy controls were covered by human TCRbeta sequencing. Patients on tofacitinib were biopsied at baseline and after 4 and 24 weeks of treatment, and several of the patients also had a later scalp biopsy. Clonality in the scalp was compared among normal scalp (n=4), patchy alopecia areata scalp (n=8), and alopecia totalis/universalis scalp (n=8). The RNA source kit depended on sample type: the PAXgene miRNA kit for fixed scalp, the miRNeasy kit for PBMCs, and the RNeasy kit for mouse skin. TCRbeta CDR3 regions were amplified by immunoSEQ multiplex PCR with 35 Vbeta forward and 13 Jbeta reverse primers.

Here is what the overall study found, with its caveats: Compared with normal scalp, lesional scalp, particularly in alopecia totalis/universalis, had higher clonality and more expanded CD8+ clones, which suggests antigenic drive. Shared TCR sequences between patients were less evident than in mice, which may be partly attributable to HLA diversity in the patient population. Unlike mouse skin, which is dominated by gammadelta T cells, normal human skin has resident alphabeta T cells that are also sequenced, and this complicates analysis of the scalp TCR repertoire.

Reading the label with the study, this specimen's time point is: baseline before oral tofacitinib. Peripheral blood and lesional scalp punch biopsies were obtained from patients with alopecia areata. PBMCs were separated by density centrifugation and stained for CD3, CD4 and CD8, after which CD4+ and CD8+ T cells were sorted on a FACSAria. V is cut by 6 bases and J by 5 bases, and the space between the germline ends is 21 bases. From the cysteine up to the phenylalanine, the CDR3 has a length of 16 residues. Only the CDR3 portion is preserved as DNA: 48 bases, with reading frame beginning at the first base. CDR1 and CDR2 are read off the germline V gene (reference sequence) as MNHEY and SMNVEV. The library came from the immunoSEQ multiplex PCR assay. RNA was extracted from all samples and reverse transcribed into cDNA, which served as template for TCR sequencing. First-strand cDNA was synthesized using SuperScript III with a 2:1 mix of oligo-dT and random hexamers. A synthetic immune receptor repertoire was used to measure amplification bias, and any remaining bias was corrected computationally. The study's own analysis went as follows. Raw reads were preprocessed for error removal, and CDR3 was defined according to IMGT conventions as running from the conserved cysteine to phenylalanine. Clonality was calculated as 1 minus Shannon entropy normalized by log2 of the number of productive unique TCRs. Whether scalp clones were CD4 or CD8 was inferred by matching scalp TCRbeta sequences against CD4 and CD8 repertoires sorted from blood. TCRdb mirrors the immuneACCESS table, restricted to in-frame sequences. Some clones are absent from its copies; in checked studies, under half trace to an unresolved V gene, and the reason for the others is unknown. V and J calls and clone size are those listed in that table; D and trimming were worked out from the DNA. This sample is represented by some 56,000 clones; around 97% of them were singletons. More than 25% of the sample is taken by the ten largest.

Sequencing was performed on CD8+ T cells sorted from blood, taken at week 0. This chain joins TRBV27 to TRBJ2-3; a weak D assignment points to TRBD2 (7 bases agree). This clonotype originated in a human donor with alopecia areata. The CDR3 corresponds to CASRPRGGGAKDTQYF. The DNA sequence is TGTGCCAGCAGGCCCCGAGGTGGGGGGGCAAAAGATACGCAGTATTTT.